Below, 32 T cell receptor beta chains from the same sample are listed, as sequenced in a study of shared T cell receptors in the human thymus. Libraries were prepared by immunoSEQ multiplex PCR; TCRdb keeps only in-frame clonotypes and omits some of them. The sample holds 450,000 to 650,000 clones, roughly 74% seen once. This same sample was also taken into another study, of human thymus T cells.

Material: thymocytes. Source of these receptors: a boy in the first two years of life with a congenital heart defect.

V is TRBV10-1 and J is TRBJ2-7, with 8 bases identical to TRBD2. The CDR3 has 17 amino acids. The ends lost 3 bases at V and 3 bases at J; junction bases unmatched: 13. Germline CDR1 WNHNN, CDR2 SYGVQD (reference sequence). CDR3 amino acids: CASSEWTETSVGYEQYF. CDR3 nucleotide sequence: TGCGCCAGCAGTGAATGGACGGAGACTAGCGTTGGCTACGAGCAGTACTTC.

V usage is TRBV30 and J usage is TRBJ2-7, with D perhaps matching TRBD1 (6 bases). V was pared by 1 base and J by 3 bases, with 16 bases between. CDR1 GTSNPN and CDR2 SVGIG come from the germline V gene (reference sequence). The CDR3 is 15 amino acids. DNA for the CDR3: TGTGCCTGGAGTGAGGTCCGGGACATGCTCTACGAGCAGTACTTC. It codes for CAWSEVRDMLYEQYF.

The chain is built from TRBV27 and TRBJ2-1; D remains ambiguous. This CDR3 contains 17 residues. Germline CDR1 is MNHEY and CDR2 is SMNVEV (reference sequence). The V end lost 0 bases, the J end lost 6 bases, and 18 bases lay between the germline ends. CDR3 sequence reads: CASSLSPTGTESNEQFF. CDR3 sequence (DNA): TGTGCCAGCAGTTTATCGCCCACCGGTACAGAGAGCAATGAGCAGTTCTTC.

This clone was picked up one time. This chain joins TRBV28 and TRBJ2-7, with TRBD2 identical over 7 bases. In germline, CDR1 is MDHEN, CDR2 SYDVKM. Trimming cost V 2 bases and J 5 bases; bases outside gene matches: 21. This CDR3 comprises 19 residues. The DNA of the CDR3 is TGTGCCAGCAGTTTACGCTTCCTACCGACCGGGACTATAGACAACGAGCAGTACTTC. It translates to CASSLRFLPTGTIDNEQYF.

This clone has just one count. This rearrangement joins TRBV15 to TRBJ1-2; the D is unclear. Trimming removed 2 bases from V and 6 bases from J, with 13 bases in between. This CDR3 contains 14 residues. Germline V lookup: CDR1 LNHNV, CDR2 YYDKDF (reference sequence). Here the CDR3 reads CATSRPRGMNGYTF. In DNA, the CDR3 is TGTGCCACCAGCAGACCCCGGGGTATGAATGGCTACACCTTC.

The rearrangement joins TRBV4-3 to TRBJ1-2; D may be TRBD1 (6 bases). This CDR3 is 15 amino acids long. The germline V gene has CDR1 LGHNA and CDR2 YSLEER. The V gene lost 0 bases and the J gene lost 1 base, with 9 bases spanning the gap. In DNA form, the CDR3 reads TGCGCCAGCAGCCAAGACAGGGGCGATAACTATGGCTACACCTTC. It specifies CASSQDRGDNYGYTF.

The chain's CDR3 is CASSQGATGSVEQYF. The CDR3 DNA reads as TGTGCCAGCAGCCAAGGCGCGACCGGGTCCGTCGAGCAGTACTTC. The V call is TRBV4-2, the J call TRBJ2-7, with D uncertain. The CDR3 is 15 residues long. Germline V lookup: CDR1 LGHNA, CDR2 YNFKEQ. V lost 1 base to trimming and J lost 6 bases, with 16 bases between them.

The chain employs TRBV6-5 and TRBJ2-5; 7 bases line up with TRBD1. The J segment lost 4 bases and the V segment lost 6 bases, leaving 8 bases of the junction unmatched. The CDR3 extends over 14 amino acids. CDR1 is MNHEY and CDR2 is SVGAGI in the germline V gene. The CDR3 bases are TGTGCCAGCAGCTTGACAGGGATTCTAGAGACCCAGTACTTC. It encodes CASSLTGILETQYF.

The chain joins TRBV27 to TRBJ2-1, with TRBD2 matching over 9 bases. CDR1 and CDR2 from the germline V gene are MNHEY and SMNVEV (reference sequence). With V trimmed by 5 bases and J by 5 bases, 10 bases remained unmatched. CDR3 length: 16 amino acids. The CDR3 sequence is CASSQSSGIRHNEQFF. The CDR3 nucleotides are TGTGCCAGCAGTCAGTCTAGCGGGATCCGGCACAATGAGCAGTTCTTC.

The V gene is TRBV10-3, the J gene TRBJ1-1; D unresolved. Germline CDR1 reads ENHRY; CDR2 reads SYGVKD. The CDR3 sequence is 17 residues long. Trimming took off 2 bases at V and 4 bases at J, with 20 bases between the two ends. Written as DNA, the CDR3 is TGTGCCATCAGTGAGGGGCAGACTTCTAGCCCGGGCACTGAAGCTTTCTTT. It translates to CAISEGQTSSPGTEAFF.

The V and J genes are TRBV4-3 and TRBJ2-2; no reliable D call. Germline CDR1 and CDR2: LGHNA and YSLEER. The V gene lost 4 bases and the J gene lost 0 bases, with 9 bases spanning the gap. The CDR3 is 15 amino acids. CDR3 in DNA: TGCGCCAGCAGCCTAGTCCTGTCGAACACCGGGGAGCTGTTTTTT. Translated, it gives CASSLVLSNTGELFF.

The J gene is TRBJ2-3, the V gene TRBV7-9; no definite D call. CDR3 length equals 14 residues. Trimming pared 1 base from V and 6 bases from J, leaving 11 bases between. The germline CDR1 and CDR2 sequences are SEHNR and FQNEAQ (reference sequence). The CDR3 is CASSLVPLRDTQYF. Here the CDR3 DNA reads TGTGCCAGCAGCTTAGTTCCATTGCGGGATACGCAGTATTTT. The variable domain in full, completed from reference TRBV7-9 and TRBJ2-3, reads DTGVSQNPRHKITKRGQNVTFRCDPISEHNRLYWYRQTLGQGPEFLTYFQNEAQLEKSRLLSDRFSAERPKGSFSTLEIQRTEQGDSAMYLCASSLVPLRDTQYFGPGTRLTVL.

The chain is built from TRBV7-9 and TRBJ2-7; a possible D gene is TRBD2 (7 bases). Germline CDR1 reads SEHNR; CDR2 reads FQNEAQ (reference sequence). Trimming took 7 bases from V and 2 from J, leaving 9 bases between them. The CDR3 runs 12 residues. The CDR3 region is CASMRGPYEQYF. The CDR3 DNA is TGTGCCAGCATGCGGGGGCCCTACGAGCAGTACTTC.

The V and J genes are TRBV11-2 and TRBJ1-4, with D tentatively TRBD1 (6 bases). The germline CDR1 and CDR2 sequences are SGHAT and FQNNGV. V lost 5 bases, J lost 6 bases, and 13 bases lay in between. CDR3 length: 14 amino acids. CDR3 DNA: TGTGCCAGCAGCACCGGACAGACCGATGAAAAACTGTTTTTT. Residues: CASSTGQTDEKLFF.

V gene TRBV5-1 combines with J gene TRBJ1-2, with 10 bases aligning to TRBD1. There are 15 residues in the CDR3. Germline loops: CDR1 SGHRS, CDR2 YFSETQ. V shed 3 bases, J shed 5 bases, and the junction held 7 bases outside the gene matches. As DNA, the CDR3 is TGCGCCAGCAGCTCCCTCCGGACAGGGGGGTATGGCTACACCTTC. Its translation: CASSSLRTGGYGYTF. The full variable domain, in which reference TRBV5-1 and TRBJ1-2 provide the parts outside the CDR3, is KAGVTQTPRYLIKTRGQQVTLSCSPISGHRSVSWYQQTPGQGLQFLFEYFSETQRNKGNFPGRFSGRQFSNSRSEMNVSTLELGDSALYLCASSSLRTGGYGYTFGSGTRLTVV.

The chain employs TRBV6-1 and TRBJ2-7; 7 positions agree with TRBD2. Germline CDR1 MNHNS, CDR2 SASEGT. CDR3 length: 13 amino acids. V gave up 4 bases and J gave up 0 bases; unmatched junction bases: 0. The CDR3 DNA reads TGTGCCAGCAGTGGGGGGGGCTCCTACGAGCAGTACTTC. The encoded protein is CASSGGGSYEQYF.

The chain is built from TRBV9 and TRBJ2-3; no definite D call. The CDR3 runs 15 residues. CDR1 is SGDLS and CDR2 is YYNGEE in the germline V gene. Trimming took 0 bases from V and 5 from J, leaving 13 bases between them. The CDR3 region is CASSVDRAGVDTQYF. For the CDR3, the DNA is TGTGCCAGCAGCGTAGACCGAGCAGGCGTAGATACGCAGTATTTT.

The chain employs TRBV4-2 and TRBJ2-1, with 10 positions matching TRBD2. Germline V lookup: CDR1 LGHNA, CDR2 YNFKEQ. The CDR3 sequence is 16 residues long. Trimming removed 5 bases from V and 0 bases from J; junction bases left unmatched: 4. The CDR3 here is CASSTRLAGSYNEQFF. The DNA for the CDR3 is TGTGCCAGCAGCACCCGACTAGCGGGCTCCTACAATGAGCAGTTCTTC.

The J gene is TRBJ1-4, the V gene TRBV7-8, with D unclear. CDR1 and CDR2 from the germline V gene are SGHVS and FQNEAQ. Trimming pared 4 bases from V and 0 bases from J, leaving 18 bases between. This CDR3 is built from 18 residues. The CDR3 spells CASSSSPGGYATNEKLFF. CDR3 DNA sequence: TGTGCCAGCAGCTCCTCGCCAGGAGGGTATGCAACTAATGAAAAACTGTTTTTT.

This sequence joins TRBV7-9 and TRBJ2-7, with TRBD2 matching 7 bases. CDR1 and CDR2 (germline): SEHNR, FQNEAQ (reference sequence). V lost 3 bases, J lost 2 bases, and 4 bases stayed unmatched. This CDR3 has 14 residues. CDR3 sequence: CASSFLAAAYEQYF. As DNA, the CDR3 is TGTGCCAGCAGCTTCCTAGCGGCAGCCTACGAGCAGTACTTC.

The CDR3 loop is CASSPQSRKANYGYTF. CDR3 sequence (DNA): TGTGCCAGCTCACCACAGAGCAGGAAAGCTAACTATGGCTACACCTTC. This sequence joins TRBV18 and TRBJ1-2, with D unclear. In germline, CDR1 is KGHSH, CDR2 LQKENI. Trimming left V 1 base short and J 0 bases short, with 12 bases between. This CDR3 spans 16 amino acids.

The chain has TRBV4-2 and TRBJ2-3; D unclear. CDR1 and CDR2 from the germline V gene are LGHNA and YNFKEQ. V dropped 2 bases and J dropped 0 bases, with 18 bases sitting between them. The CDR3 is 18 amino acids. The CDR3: CASSQPPHRLTSTDTQYF. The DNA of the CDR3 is TGTGCCAGCAGCCAACCCCCCCATCGACTCACTAGCACAGATACGCAGTATTTT.

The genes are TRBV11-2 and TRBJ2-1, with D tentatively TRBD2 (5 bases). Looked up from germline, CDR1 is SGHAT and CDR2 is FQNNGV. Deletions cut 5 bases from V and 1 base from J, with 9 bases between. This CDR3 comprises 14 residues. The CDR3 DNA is TGTGCCAGCAGCCTAGCCTGTTCCTACAATGAGCAGTTCTTC. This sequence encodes CASSLACSYNEQFF. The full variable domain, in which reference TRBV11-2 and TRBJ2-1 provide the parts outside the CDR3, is EAGVAQSPRYKIIEKRQSVAFWCNPISGHATLYWYQQILGQGPKLLIQFQNNGVVDDSQLPKDRFSAERLKGVDSTLKIQPAKLEDSAVYLCASSLACSYNEQFFGPGTRLTVL.

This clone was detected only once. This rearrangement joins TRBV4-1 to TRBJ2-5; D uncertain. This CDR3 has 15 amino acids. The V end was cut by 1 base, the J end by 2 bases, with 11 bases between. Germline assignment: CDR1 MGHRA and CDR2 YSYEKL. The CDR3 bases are TGCGCCAGCAGCCAAGCCGCCTACAGACAAGAGACCCAGTACTTC. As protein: CASSQAAYRQETQYF.

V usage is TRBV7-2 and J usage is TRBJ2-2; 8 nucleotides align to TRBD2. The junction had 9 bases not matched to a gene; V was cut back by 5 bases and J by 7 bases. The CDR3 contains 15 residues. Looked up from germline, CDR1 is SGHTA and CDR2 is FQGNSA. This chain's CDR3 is CASSRKTSAGGELFF. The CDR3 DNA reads TGTGCCAGCAGCCGGAAGACTAGCGCGGGCGGGGAGCTGTTTTTT.

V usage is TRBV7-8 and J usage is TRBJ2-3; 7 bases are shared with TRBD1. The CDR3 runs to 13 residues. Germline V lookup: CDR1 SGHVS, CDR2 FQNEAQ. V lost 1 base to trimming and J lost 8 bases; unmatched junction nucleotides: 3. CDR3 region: CASSLEGAGTQYF. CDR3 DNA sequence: TGTGCCAGCAGCTTAGAGGGGGCGGGTACGCAGTATTTT.

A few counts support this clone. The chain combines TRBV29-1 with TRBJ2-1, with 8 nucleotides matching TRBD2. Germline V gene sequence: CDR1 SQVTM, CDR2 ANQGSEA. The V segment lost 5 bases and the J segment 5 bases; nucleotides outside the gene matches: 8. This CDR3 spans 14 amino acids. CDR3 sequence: CSVLPSAGDNEQFF. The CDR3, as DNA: TGCAGCGTTCTACCGTCAGCGGGAGACAATGAGCAGTTCTTC.

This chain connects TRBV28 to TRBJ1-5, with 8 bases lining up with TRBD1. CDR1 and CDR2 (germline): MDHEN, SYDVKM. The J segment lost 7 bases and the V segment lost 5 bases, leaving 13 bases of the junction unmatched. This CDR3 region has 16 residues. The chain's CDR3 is CASSRGGQAPHQPQHF. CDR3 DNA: TGTGCCAGCAGTAGGGGGGGACAGGCCCCGCACCAGCCCCAGCATTTT.

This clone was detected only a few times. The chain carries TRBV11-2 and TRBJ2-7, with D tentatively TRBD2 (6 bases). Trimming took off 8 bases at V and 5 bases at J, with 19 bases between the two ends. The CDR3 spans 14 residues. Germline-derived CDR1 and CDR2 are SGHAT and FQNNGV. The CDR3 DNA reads TGTGCCAGCCTCAGGGTGGAGGGCAGCCACGAGCAGTACTTC. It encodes CASLRVEGSHEQYF.

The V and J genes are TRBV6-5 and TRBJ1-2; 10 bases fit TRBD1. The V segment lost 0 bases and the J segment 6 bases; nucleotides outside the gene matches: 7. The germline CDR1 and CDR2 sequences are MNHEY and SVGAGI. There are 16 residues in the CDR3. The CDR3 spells CASSYSRQGAFHGYTF. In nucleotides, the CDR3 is TGTGCCAGCAGTTACTCGCGACAGGGGGCGTTTCATGGCTACACCTTC.

The DNA for the CDR3 is TGTGCCAGCTCTCCAGGACTAGCGGGGCTCCAAGAGACCCAGTACTTC. It is translated as CASSPGLAGLQETQYF. V is TRBV18 and J is TRBJ2-5; 12 positions match TRBD2. This CDR3 is built from 16 residues. Germline CDR1 and CDR2: KGHSH and LQKENI. Losses at the gene ends were 6 bases for V and 1 base for J; bases not matched to a gene: 6.

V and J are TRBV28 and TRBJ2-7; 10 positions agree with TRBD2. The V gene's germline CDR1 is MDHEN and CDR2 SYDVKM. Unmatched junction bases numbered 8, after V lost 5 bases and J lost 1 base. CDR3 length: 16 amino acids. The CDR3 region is CASSPVRAGGSYEQYF. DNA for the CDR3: TGTGCCAGCAGTCCCGTTCGAGCGGGAGGGTCCTACGAGCAGTACTTC.